Below, one T cell receptor beta chain is given with its context. The data stem from a study of blood T cells in healthy people across ages. Study at large: Capture by template switching was about one barcoded beta molecule per two T cells.

A second about 6 to 11 cycle PCR used barcoded and J-beta primers. The template-switch adaptor, which had 12 random nucleotides, put a tag on each cDNA molecule. Sequencing of every sample gave 2.5 million or more CDR3-containing paired-end reads. A single record per CDR3 protein comes from TCRdb applying MiXCR to the 5' RACE reads. In the table there are 1,800,000 or so distinct CDR3 sequences, roughly 43% of which are singletons. The CDR3 is 13 residues long. Germline loops: CDR1 SGHTA, CDR2 FQGNSA. Between the trimmed V and J ends, which lost 0 bases and 6 bases, there was a span of 6 bases. V is TRBV7-2 and J is TRBJ2-1; no definite D call. Sequencing was carried out using blood. The TCR was taken from a human donor in good health. CDR3: CASSLAVSNEQFF. The CDR3, as DNA: TGTGCCAGCAGCTTAGCGGTTTCCAATGAGCAGTTCTTC.